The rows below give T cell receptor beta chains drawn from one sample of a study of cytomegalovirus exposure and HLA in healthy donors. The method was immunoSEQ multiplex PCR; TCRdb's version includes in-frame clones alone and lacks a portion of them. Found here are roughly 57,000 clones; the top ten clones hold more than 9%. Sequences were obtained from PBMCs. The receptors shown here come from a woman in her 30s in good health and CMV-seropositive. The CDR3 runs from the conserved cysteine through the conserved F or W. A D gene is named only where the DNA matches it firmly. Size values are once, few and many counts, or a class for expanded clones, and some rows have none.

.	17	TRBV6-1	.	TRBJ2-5	TGTGCCAGCAGTGAGGGTGGAACTAGCCTCAGACTGGGGACCCAGTACTTC	CASSEGGTSLRLGTQYF
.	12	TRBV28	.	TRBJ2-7	TGTGCCAGCAGTCCGAGTCACTACGAGCAGTACTTC	CASSPSHYEQYF
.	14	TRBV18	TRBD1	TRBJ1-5	TGTGCCAGCTCACCACGAGGGGGCTCCCAGCCCCAGCATTTT	CASSPRGGSQPQHF
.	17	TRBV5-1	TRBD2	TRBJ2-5	TGCGCCAGCAGCTGGGGACTAGCGGGGGTCCTCCAAGAGACCCAGTACTTC	CASSWGLAGVLQETQYF
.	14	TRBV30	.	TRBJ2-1	TGTGCCTGGACCTCATTCGGACTAACGAATGAGCAGTTCTTC	CAWTSFGLTNEQFF
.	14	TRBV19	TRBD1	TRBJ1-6	TGTGCCAGTAGTACCCGGACAGGGGGATCACCCCTCCACTTT	CASSTRTGGSPLHF
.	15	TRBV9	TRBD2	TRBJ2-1	TGTGCCAGCAGCCCACGACTAGCGTCCTACAATGAGCAGTTCTTC	CASSPRLASYNEQFF
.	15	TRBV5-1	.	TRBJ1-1	TGCGCCAGCAGCTCGGGGGGACAACGGAACACTGAAGCTTTCTTT	CASSSGGQRNTEAFF
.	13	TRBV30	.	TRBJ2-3	TGTGCCTGGAGTGTGGGGGCCCAAGATACGCAGTATTTT	CAWSVGAQDTQYF
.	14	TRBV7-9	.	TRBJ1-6	TGTGCCAGCAGCTTTGGCCAGGATGAGCCACCCCTACACTTT	CASSFGQDEPPLHF
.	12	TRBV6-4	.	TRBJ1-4	TGTGCCAGCAAAGGGGAAGGAGAAAAACTGTTTTTT	CASKGEGEKLFF
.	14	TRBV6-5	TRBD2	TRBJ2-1	TGTGCCAGCAGTTCCCAACACTCTAGCGGGGGGTTGCTCTTC	CASSSQHSSGGLLF
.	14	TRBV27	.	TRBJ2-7	TGTGCCAGCAGCAAAACGATACAGGGTAACGAGCAGTACTTC	CASSKTIQGNEQYF
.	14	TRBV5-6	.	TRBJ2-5	TGTGCCAGCAGCCGGACACAAGGCCGGGAGACCCAGTACTTC	CASSRTQGRETQYF
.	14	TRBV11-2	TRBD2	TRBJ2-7	TGTGCCAGCAGCTTAGAGGGACTAGTCTACGAGCAGTACTTC	CASSLEGLVYEQYF
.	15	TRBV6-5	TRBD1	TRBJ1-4	TGTGCCAGCAGTTACTCCGGGACAGGGCGTGAAAAACTGTTTTTT	CASSYSGTGREKLFF
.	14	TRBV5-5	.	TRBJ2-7	TGTGCCAGCAGCCCGCTCCCAGGGTCCTACGAGCAGTACTTC	CASSPLPGSYEQYF
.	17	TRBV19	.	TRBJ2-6	TGTGCCAGTAGTATTCAGGGGGGTAGCTCTGGGGCCAACGTCCTGACTTTC	CASSIQGGSSGANVLTF
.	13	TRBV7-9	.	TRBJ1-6	TGTGCCAGCAGCTTAGTTACGGATTCACCCCTCCACTTT	CASSLVTDSPLHF
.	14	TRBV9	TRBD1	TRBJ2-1	TGTGCCAGCAGCACCCAGGACAGGCGAAATGAGCAGTTCTTC	CASSTQDRRNEQFF
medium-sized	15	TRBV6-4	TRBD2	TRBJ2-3	TGTGCCAGCAGTGCCGGGACTAGCGGGGGAGATACGCAGTATTTT	CASSAGTSGGDTQYF
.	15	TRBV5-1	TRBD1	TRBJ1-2	TGCGCCAGCTGCAGACAGGGGATGGAGAGCTATGGCTACACCTTC	CASCRQGMESYGYTF
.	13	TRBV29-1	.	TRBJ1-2	TGCAGCGTTGAAGATGGGGGGTTCTATGGCTACACCTTC	CSVEDGGFYGYTF
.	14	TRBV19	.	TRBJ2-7	TGTGCCAGTAGTCTCAGGGGCAGCACCTACGAGCAGTACTTC	CASSLRGSTYEQYF